This T cell receptor (beta chain) came from a study of CD8 T cell repertoires and HIV-1 epitope variants. Study background: T cells were stimulated with Twenty-five Gag and Nef peptides separately. T cells were cultured for more than 9 days with cytokines added on days 3 and 7. Points from the study as a whole: This assay reports beta chains of antigen-expanded cells, not T cell function. Of fewer than 10 antigen-specific beta clonotypes, 6 or 7 appeared to cross-react with escape variants.

Only in-frame clones appear in the TCRdb table, and some are missing; sequencing was by immunoSEQ multiplex PCR. The data hold about 90,000 clones, with roughly four fifths observed a single time. Worth noting for this clone: Its specificity is unknown.

In germline, CDR1 is MDHEN, CDR2 SYDVKM. There are 16 residues in the CDR3. Trimming took 4 bases from V and 4 from J; bases not matched to a gene: 7. Sequencing was carried out using uncultured baseline CD8+ T cells from peripheral blood mononuclear cells (PBMCs). This clonotype originated in a male donor with HIV. The chain couples TRBV28 to TRBJ2-7, with 13 bases fitting TRBD2. CDR3 protein: CASSYGLAGDRYEQYF. CDR3 bases: TGTGCCAGCAGTTATGGACTAGCGGGAGATCGTTACGAGCAGTACTTC.